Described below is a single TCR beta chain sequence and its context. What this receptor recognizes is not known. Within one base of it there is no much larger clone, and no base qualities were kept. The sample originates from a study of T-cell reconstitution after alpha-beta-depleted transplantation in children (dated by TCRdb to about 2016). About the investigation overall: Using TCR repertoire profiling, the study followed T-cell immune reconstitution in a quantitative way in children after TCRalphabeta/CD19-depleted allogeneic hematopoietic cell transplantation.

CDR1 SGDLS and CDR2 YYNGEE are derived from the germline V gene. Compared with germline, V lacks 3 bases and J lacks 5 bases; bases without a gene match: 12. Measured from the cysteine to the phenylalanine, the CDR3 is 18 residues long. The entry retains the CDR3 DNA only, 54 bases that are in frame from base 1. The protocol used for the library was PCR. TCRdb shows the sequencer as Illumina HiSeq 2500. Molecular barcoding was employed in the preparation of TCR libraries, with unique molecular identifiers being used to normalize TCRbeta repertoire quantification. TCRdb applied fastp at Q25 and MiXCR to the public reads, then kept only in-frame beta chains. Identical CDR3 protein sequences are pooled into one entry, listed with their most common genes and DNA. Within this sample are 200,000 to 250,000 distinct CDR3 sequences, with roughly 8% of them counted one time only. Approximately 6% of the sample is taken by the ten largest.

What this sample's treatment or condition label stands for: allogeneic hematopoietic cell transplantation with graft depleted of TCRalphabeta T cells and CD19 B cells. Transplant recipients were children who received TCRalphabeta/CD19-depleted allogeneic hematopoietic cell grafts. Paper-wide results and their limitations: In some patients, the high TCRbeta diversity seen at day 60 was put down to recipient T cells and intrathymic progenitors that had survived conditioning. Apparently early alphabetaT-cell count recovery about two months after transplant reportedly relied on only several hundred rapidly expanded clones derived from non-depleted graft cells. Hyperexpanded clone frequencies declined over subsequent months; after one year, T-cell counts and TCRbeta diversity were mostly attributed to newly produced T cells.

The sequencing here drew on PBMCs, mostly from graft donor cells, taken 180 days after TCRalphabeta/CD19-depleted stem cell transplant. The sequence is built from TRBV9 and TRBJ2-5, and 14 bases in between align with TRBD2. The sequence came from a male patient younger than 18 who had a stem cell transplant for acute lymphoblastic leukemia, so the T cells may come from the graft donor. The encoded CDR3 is CASSASGTSGGRGETQYF. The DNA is TGTGCCAGCAGCGCGTCCGGGACTAGCGGGGGTCGGGGGGAGACCCAGTACTTC.